One TCR beta chain is described in this entry. Its cognate antigen is unknown. The junction shows a germline mismatch at one end, possibly a read error. A sample-barcoded 5' primer and a J-beta primer mix were used in a second PCR of about 6 to 12 cycles. Template switching added a 12-random-nucleotide identifier to every cDNA molecule. Per sample, CDR3-containing paired-end reads numbered at least 2.5 million. TCRdb reprocessed the 5' RACE reads via MiXCR and lists one record per CDR3 protein. The sample includes under 800,000 distinct CDR3 sequences, approximately 43% seen only once; the top ten take 20% to 25%. This entry belongs to a study of blood T cells in healthy people across ages. Study outcomes and limitations: Without sorted subsets, naive and antigen-experienced compartments could not be conclusively compared.

Total RNA, at least 6 micrograms per sample, came from PBMCs. The source of this sequence is a woman aged 55-75 years in good health. The sample consisted of blood.

CDR3 DNA sequence: TGTGCCAGCAGCCGAAGGGGGCTCGATGAAAAACTGTTATTT. It codes for CASSRRGLDEKLLF. This chain joins TRBV7-6 and TRBJ1-4; 7 nucleotides line up with TRBD1. This CDR3 is built from 14 residues. CDR1 is SGHVS and CDR2 is FNYEAQ in the germline V gene.